This T cell receptor (beta chain) was captured in a study of T-cell memory formation after mild COVID-19. Study summary: TCR clusters were largely donor specific.

Barcoded TCR alpha and TCR beta cDNA libraries with UMIs came from 5'RACE using constant-segment primers. Each CDR3 protein gets one entry after TCRdb re-called the 5' RACE reads with MiXCR. Of approximately 210,000 distinct CDR3 sequences in the sample, about 16% were seen once. This clonotype showed up just a few times. The antigen is undetermined. The CDR3 is made up of 17 amino acids. Germline V gene sequence: CDR1 MDHEN, CDR2 SYDVKM. V was clipped by 3 bases and J by 9 bases, with 21 bases between them. Findings and limits, study-wide: Clones contracting day 15 to 85 were balanced CD4/CD8; later expanders leaned CD4+. Of the contracting clones, CD4+ ones lay mainly in CM and EM, and CD8+ ones in EMRA.

The TCR sequence derives from an adult woman who had mild COVID-19 (a few samples of this study predate the infection). Cell type and time point are not known. The sample taken for sequencing was PBMCs or a T cell subset sorted from them (not recorded which). The chain carries TRBV28 and TRBJ1-6; D ambiguous. The CDR3 here is CASSLGRSSQKASPLHF. The CDR3 DNA follows: TGTGCCAGCAGTTTGGGTAGAAGCAGTCAAAAGGCTTCACCCCTCCACTTT.